This section outlines one TCR beta chain sequence together with its context. The data originate from a study of CD8 T cells in Susac syndrome. The CDR3 extends over 12 amino acids. Trimming left V 5 bases short and J 8 bases short, with 10 bases between. Purification of the CD8+ and CD4+ T cells relied on negative isolation, and TEMRA cells underwent FACS enrichment. Reverse transcription of roughly 0.5 to 1 ug RNA used random hexamers. Amplification of TCR beta CDR3 by immunoSEQ multiplex PCR spanned 54 Vbeta and 13 Jbeta. TCRdb reprocessed the immunoSEQ multiplex PCR reads with MiXCR, giving one entry per CDR3 protein. The profile covers 95,000 to 150,000 distinct CDR3 sequences, with around 95% appearing a single time and under 0.095% taken by the ten largest.

The chain carries TRBV12-3 or TRBV12-4 and TRBJ1-3, with D possibly matching TRBD1 (6 bases). Sequences were obtained from CD4+ T cells from PBMCs. This clonotype was obtained from a human donor in good health. The CDR3 DNA reads TGTGCCAGCAGTCCACAGGGTTACACCATATATTTT. Translation gives CASSPQGYTIYF.